The present entry profiles one TCR beta chain with its context. Its antigen is currently unknown. Eight separate reactions for every sample produced the cDNA. Using TCRalpha and TCRbeta cDNA, the researchers carried out two nested PCRs that lasted around 15 and 10 cycles. From the 5' RACE reads, TCRdb lists one entry per CDR3 protein and no DNA. There are about 300,000 distinct CDR3 sequences in the sample, with roughly 5.2% held by the top ten. The data belong to a study of monozygotic twins with inflammatory bowel disease. The CDR3 is made up of 16 amino acids. Germline V lookup: CDR1 SQVTM, CDR2 ANQGSEA. The study, taken as a whole, reports: The data offered no way to tell different T cell subtypes apart.

The sequence derives from a human donor with ulcerative colitis or Crohn's disease, or a healthy co-twin of an affected twin (not recorded which). This chain uses TRBV29-1 with TRBJ2-5; absent DNA, TCRdb's TRBD1 call cannot be checked. Sequencing input: blood. CDR3 loop: CSAKLGTGGYGETQYF.